This T cell receptor beta chain was sequenced for a study of T cell repertoires in cytomegalovirus infection. Across the study: Indications of both CMV infection and matching HLA type were provided by public TCR beta signatures. Overall study results and limits: People with CMV and the relevant HLA were identified by cumulative public TCR beta family frequency. Ex vivo, HLA-C-restricted CMV-specific TCR beta clonotypes prevailed over the rest of the response.

This clonotype came up many times. The antigen remains unidentified. The ends were cut back, 6 bases at V and 5 bases at J, with 10 bases in the middle. The length of the CDR3 is 12 residues. TCRdb processed the reads anew with MiXCR; each CDR3 protein has one entry. There are about 530,000 distinct CDR3 sequences in the sample; about 25% occur only once, and less than 15% lies in the top ten. This TCR was sampled from a human donor in good health (CMV status not recorded). Some clones in this sample may be carry-over from other donors' samples. Specimen: PBMCs. V is TRBV12-3 or TRBV12-4 and J is TRBJ1-1; D is ambiguous. In DNA form, the CDR3 reads TGTGCCAGCAGCTTTAGTGGGACTGAAGCTTTCTTT. Amino acids: CASSFSGTEAFF.